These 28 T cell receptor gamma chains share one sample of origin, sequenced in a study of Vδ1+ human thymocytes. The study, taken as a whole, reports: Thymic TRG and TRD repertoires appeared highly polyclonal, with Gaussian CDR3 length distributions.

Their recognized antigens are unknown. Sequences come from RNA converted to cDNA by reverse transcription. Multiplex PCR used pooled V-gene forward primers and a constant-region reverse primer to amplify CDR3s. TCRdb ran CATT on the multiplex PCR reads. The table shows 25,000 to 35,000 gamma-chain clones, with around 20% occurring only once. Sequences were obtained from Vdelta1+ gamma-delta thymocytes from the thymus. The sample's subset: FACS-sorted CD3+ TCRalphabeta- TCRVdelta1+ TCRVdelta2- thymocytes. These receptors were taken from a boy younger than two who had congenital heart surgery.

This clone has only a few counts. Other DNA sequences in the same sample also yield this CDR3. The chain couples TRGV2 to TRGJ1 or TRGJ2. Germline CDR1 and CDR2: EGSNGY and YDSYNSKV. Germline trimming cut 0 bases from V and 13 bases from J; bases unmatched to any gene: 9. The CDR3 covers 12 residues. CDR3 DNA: TGTGCCACCTGGGACGGGCCTGGGAAAAAACTCTTT. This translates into CATWDGPGKKLF.

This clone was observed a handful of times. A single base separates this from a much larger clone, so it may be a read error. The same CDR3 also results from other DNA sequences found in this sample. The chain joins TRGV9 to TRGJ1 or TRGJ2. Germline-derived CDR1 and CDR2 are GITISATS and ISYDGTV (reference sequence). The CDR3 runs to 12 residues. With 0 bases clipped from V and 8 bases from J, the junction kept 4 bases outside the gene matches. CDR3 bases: TGTGCCTTGTGGGAGGTGTATAATAAGAAACTCTTT. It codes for CALWEVYNKKLF.

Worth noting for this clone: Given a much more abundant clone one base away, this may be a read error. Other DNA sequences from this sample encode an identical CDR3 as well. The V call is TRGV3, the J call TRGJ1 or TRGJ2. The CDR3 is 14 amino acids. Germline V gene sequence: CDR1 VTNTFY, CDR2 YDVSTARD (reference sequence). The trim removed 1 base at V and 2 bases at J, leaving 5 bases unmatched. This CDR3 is CATWDSPDYYKKLF. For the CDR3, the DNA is TGTGCCACCTGGGACAGTCCTGATTATTATAAGAAACTCTTT.

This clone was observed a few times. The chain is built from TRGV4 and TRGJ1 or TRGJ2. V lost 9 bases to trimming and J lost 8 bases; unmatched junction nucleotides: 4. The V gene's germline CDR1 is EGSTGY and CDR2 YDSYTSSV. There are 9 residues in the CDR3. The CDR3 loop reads CATINKKLF. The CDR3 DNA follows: TGTGCCACCATAAATAAGAAACTCTTT.

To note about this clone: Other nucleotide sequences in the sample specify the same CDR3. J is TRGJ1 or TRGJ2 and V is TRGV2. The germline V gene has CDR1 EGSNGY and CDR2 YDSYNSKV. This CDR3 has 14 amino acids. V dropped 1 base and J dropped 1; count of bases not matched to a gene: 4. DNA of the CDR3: TGTGCCACCTGGGACGGCCTCAATTATTATAAGAAACTCTTT. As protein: CATWDGLNYYKKLF.

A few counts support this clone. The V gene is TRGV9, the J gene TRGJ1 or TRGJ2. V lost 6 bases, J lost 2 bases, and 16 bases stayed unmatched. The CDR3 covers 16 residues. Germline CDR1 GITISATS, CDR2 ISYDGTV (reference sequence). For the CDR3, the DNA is TGTGCCTTGTGGCGAGTCGACAGTCCGGATTATTATAAGAAACTCTTT. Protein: CALWRVDSPDYYKKLF.

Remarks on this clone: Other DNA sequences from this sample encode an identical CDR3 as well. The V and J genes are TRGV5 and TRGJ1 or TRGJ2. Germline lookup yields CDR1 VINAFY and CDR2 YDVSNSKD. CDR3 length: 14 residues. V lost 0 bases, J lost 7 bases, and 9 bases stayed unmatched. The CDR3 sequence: CATWDRRERYKKLF. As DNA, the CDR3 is TGTGCCACCTGGGACAGGCGGGAGAGGTATAAGAAACTCTTT.

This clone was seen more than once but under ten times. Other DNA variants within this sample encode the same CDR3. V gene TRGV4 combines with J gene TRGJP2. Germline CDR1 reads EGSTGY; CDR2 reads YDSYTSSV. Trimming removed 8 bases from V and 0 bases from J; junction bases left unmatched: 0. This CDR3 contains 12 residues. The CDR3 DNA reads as TGTGCCACCTATAGTAGTGATTGGATCAAGACGTTT. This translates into CATYSSDWIKTF.

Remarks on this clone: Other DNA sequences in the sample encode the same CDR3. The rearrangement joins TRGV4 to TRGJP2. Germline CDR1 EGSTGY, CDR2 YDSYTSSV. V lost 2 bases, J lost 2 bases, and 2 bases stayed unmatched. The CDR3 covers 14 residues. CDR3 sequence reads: CATWDASSDWIKTF. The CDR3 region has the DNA TGTGCCACCTGGGATGCGAGTAGTGATTGGATCAAGACGTTT.

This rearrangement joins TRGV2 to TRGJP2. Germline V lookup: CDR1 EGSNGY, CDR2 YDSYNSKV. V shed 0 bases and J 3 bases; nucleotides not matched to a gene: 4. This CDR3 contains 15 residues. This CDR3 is CATWDGHRSDWIKTF. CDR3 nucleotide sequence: TGTGCCACCTGGGACGGGCATCGTAGTGATTGGATCAAGACGTTT.

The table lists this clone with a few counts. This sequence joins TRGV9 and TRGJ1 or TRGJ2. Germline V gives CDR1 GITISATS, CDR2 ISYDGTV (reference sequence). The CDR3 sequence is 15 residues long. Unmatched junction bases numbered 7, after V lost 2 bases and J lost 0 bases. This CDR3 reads CALWEGSMNYYKKLF. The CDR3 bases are TGTGCCTTGTGGGAGGGTTCAATGAATTATTATAAGAAACTCTTT.

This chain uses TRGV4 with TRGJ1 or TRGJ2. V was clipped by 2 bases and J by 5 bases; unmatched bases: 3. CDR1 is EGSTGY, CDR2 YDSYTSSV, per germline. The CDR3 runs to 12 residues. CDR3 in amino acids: CATWDVNYKKLF. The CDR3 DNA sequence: TGTGCCACCTGGGATGTAAATTATAAGAAACTCTTT.

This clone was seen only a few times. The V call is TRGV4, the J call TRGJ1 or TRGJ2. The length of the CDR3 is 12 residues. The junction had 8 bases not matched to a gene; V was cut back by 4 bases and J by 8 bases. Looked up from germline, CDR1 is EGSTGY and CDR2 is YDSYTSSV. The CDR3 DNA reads TGTGCCACCTGGGAAAAAGAAAATAAGAAACTCTTT. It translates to CATWEKENKKLF.

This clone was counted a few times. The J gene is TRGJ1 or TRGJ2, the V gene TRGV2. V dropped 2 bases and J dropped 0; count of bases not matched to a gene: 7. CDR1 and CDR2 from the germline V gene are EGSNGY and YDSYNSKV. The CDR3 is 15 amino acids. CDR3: CATWDDPSNYYKKLF. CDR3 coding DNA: TGTGCCACCTGGGACGACCCTTCGAATTATTATAAGAAACTCTTT.

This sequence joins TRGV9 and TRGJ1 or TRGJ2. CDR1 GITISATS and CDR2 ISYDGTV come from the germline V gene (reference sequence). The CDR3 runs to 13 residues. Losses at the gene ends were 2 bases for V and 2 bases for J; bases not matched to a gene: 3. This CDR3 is CALWEDYYYKKLF. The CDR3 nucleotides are TGTGCCTTGTGGGAGGACTATTATTATAAGAAACTCTTT.

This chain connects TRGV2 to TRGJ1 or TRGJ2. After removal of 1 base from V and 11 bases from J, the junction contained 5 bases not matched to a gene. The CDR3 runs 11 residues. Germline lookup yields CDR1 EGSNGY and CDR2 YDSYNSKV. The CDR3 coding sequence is TGTGCCACCTGGGACGGATCAGAGAAACTCTTT. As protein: CATWDGSEKLF.

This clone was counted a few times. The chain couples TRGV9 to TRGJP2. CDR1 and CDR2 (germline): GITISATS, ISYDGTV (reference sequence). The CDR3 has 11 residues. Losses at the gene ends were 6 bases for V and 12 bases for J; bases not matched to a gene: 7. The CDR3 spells CALWSRRIKTF. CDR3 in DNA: TGTGCCTTGTGGAGTAGGCGGATCAAGACGTTT.

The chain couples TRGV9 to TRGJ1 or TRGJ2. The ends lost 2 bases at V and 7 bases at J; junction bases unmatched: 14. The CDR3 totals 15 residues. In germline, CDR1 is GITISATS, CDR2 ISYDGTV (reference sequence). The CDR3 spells CALWEATSVGYKKLF. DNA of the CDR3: TGTGCCTTGTGGGAGGCGACGTCAGTCGGGTATAAGAAACTCTTT.

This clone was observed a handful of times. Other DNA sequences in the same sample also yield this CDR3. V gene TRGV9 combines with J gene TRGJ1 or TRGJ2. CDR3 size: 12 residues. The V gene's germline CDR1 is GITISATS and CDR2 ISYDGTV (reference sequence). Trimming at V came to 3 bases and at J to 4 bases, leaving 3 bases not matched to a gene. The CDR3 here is CALWERYYKKLF. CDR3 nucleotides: TGTGCCTTGTGGGAGAGATATTATAAGAAACTCTTT.

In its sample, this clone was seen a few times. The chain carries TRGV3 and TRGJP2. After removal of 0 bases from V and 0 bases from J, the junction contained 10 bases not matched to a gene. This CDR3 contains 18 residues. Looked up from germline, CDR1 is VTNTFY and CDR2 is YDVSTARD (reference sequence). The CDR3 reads CATWDRPRTNSSDWIKTF. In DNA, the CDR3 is TGTGCCACCTGGGACAGGCCCCGTACTAATAGTAGTGATTGGATCAAGACGTTT.

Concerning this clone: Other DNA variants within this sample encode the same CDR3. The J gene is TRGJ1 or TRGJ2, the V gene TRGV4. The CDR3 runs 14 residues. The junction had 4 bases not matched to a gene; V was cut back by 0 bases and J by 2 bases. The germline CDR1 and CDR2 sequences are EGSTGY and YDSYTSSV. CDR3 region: CATWDGPYYYKKLF. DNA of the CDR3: TGTGCCACCTGGGATGGGCCCTATTATTATAAGAAACTCTTT.

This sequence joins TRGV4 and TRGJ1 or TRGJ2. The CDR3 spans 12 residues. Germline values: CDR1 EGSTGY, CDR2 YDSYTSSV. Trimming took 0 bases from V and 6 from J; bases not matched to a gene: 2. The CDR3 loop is CATWDGVYKKLF. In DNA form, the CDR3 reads TGTGCCACCTGGGATGGGGTTTATAAGAAACTCTTT.

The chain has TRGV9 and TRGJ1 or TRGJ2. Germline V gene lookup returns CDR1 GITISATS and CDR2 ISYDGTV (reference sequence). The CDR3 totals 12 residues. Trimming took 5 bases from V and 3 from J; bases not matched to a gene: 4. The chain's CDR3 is CALWGLYYKKLF. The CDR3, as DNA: TGTGCCTTGTGGGGCCTTTATTATAAGAAACTCTTT.

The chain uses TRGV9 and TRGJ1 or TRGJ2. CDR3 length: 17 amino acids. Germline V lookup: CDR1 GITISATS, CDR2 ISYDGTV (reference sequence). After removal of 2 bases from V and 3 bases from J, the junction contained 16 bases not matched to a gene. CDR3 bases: TGTGCCTTGTGGGAGGAGATGACCCGTATCCTTTATTATAAGAAACTCTTT. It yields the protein CALWEEMTRILYYKKLF.

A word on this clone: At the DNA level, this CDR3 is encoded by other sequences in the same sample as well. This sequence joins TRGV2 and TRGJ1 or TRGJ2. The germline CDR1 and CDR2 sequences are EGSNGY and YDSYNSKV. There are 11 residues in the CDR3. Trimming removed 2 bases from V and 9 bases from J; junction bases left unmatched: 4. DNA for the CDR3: TGTGCCACCTGGGACGTCCTTAAGAAACTCTTT. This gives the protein CATWDVLKKLF.

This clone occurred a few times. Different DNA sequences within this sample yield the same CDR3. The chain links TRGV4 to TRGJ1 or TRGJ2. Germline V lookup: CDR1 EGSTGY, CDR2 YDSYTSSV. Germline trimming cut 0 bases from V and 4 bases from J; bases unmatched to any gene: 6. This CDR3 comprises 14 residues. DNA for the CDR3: TGTGCCACCTGGGATGGGCTGGGATATTATAAGAAACTCTTT. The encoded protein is CATWDGLGYYKKLF.

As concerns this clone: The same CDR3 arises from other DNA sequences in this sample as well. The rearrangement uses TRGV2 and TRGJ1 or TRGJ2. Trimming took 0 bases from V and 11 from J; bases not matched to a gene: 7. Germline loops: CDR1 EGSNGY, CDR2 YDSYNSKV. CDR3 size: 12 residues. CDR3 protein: CATWDGRAEKLF. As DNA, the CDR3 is TGTGCCACCTGGGACGGGCGAGCTGAGAAACTCTTT.

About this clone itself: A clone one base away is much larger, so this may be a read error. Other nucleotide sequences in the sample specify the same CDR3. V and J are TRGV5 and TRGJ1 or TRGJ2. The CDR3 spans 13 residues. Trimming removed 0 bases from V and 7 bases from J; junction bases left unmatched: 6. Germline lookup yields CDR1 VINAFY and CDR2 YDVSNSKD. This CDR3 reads CATWDRQGYKKLF. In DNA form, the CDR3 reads TGTGCCACCTGGGACAGGCAGGGGTATAAGAAACTCTTT.